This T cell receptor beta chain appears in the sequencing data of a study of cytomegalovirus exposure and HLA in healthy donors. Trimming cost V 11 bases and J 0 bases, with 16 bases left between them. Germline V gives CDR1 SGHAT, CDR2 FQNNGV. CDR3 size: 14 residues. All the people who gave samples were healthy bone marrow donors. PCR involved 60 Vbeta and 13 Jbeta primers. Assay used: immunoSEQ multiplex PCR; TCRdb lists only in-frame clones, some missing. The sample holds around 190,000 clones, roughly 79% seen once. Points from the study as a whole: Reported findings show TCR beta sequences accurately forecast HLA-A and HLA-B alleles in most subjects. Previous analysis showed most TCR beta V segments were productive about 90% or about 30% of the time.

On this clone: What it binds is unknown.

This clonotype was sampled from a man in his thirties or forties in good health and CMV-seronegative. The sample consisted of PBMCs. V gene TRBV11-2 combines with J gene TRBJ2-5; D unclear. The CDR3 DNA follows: TGTGCCGGGCAGCCAGATTCGAACCAAGAGACCCAGTACTTC. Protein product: CAGQPDSNQETQYF.